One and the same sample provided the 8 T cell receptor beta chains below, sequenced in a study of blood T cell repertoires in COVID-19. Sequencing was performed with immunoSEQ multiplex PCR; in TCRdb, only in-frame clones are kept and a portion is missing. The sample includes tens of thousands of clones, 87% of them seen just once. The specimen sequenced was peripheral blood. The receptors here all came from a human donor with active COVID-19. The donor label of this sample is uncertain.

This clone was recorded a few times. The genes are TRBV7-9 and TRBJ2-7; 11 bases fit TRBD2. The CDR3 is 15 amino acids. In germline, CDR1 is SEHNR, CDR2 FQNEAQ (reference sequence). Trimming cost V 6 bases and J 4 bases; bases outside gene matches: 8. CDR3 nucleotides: TGTGCCAGCAGTAAGGGTACTAGCGGGAGTTACGAGCAGTACTTC. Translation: CASSKGTSGSYEQYF.

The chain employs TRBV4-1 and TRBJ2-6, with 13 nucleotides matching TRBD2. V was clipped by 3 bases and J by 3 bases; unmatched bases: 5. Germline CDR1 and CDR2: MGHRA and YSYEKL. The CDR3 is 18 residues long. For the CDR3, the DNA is TGCGCCAGCAGCCATCACGGGACTAGCGGGATTGGGGCCAACGTCCTGACTTTC. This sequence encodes CASSHHGTSGIGANVLTF.

Here the CDR3 DNA reads TGTGCCAGCTACGAGGACTCGAACACCGGGGAGCTGTTTTTT. Residues: CASYEDSNTGELFF. V gene TRBV2 combines with J gene TRBJ2-2; a weak D match, TRBD2 (5 bases). The CDR3 extends over 14 amino acids. V lost 8 bases and J 0 bases, leaving 10 bases between the germline ends. CDR1 is SNHLY, CDR2 FYNNEI, per germline.

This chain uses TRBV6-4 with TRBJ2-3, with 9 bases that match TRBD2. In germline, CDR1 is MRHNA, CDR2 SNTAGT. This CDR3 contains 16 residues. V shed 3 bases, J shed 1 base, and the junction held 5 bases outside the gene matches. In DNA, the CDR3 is TGTGCCAGCAGTGAATTTGGCGGGAGGGGCACAGATACGCAGTATTTT. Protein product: CASSEFGGRGTDTQYF.

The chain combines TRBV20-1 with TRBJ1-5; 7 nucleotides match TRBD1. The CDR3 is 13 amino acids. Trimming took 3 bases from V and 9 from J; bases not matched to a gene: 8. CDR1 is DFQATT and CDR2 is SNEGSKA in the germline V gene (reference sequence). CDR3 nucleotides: TGCAGTGCTAGTGGGACAGAGAGGCGGCCCCAGCATTTT. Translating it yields CSASGTERRPQHF.

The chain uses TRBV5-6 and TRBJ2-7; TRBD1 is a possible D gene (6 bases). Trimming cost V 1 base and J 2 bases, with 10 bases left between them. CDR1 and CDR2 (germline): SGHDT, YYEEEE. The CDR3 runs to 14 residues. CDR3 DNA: TGTGCCAGCAGCTTGCAGGGGACAACCTACGAGCAGTACTTC. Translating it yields CASSLQGTTYEQYF.

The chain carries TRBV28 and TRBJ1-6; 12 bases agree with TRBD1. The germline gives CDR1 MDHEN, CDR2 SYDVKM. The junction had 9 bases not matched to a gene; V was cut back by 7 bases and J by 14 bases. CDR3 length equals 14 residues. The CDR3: CASTPGQGAVALHF. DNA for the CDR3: TGTGCCAGCACCCCGGGACAGGGGGCCGTGGCCCTCCACTTT.

This CDR3 is CASRSGQYNSPLHF. In DNA, the CDR3 is TGTGCCAGCAGATCGGGACAGTATAATTCACCCCTCCACTTT. This sequence joins TRBV6-5 and TRBJ1-6; 7 nucleotides line up with TRBD1. The V and J ends lost 6 bases and 4 bases, in that order; junction bases with no gene match: 3. The CDR3 totals 14 residues. Looked up from germline, CDR1 is MNHEY and CDR2 is SVGAGI.